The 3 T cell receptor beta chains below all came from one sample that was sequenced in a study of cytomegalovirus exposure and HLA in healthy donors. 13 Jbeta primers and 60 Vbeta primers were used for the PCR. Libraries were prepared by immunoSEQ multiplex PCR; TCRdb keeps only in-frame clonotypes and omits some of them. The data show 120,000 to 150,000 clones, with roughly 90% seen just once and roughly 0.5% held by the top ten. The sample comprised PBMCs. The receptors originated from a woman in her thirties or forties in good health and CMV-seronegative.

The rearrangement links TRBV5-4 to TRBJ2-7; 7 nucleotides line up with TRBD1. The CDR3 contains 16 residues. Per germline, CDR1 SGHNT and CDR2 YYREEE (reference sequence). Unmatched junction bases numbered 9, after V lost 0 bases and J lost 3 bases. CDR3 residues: CASSLGGSGGYYEQYF. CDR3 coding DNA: TGTGCCAGCAGCTTGGGGGGATCAGGGGGTTACTACGAGCAGTACTTC.

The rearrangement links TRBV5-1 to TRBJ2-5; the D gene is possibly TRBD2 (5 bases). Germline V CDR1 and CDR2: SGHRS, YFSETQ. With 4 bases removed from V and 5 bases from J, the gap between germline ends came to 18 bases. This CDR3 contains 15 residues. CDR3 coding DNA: TGCGCCAGCAGCCGAGACGGGGAGTGGCGGGAGACCCAGTACTTC. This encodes CASSRDGEWRETQYF.

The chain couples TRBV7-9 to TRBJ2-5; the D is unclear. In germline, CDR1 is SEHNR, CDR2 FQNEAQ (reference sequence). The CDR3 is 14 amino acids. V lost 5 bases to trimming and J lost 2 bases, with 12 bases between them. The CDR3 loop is CASSHYLLQETQYF. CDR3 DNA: TGTGCCAGCAGCCACTACTTACTACAAGAGACCCAGTACTTC.